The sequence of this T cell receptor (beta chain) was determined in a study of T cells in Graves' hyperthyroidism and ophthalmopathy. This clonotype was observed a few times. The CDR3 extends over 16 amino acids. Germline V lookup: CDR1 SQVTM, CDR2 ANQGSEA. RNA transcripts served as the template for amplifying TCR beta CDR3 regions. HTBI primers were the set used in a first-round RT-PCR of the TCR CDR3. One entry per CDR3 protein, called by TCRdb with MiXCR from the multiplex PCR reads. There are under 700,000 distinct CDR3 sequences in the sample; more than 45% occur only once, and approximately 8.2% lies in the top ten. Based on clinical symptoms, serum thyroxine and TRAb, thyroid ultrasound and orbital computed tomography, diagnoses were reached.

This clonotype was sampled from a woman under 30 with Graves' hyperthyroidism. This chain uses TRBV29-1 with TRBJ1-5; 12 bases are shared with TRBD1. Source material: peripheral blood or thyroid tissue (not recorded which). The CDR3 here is CSARDRGLGSNQPQHF. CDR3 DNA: TGCAGTGCTAGGGACAGGGGGCTAGGGAGCAATCAGCCCCAGCATTTT.